This T cell receptor beta chain derives from a study of T cell repertoires in cytomegalovirus infection. Study overall: Indicated by public TCR beta signatures were CMV infection and matching HLA type. Broader study findings: Ex vivo responses were dominated by HLA-C-restricted CMV-specific TCR beta clonotypes. Summed public TCR beta family frequency identified CMV carriers bearing the relevant HLA.

V gave up 8 bases and J gave up 4 bases; unmatched junction bases: 14. Germline CDR1 is MNHEY and CDR2 is SMNVEV (reference sequence). The CDR3 covers 18 residues. Turning to this clonotype: Its antigen is currently unknown.

TCRdb called the reads again in MiXCR, with one record for every CDR3 protein. The table includes approximately 990,000 distinct CDR3 sequences, roughly 31% detected once. This clonotype originated in a human donor in good health (CMV status not recorded). Some clones in this sample may be carry-over from other donors' samples. Sequencing used cultured CD8+ T cells from PBMCs, obtained from culture after CMV antigen stimulation. This sequence joins TRBV27 and TRBJ2-1; TRBD2 matches at 13 bases. CDR3 sequence reads: CASGTRRTSGGEYNEQFF. For the CDR3, the DNA is TGTGCCAGCGGGACAAGGAGAACTAGCGGGGGGGAATACAATGAGCAGTTCTTC.